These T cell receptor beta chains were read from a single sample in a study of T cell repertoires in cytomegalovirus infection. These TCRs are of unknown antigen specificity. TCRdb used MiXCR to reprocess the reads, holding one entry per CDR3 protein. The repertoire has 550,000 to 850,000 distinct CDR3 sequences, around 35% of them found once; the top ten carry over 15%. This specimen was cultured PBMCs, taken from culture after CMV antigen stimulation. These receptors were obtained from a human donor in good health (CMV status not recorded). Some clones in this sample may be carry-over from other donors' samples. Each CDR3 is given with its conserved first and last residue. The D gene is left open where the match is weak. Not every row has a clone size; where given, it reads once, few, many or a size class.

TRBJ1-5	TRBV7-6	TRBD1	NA	TGTGCCAGCAGCTTAGGACAGGGAAGGAGCAATCAGCCCCAGCATTTT	CASSLGQGRSNQPQHF
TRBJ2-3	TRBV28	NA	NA	TGTGCCAGCAGTTTTCTGCAGCCTAGCACAGATACGCAGTATTTT	CASSFLQPSTDTQYF
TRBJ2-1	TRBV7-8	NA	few	TGTGCCAGCAGCCCCTCAGTTACAGGGAGCAATGAGCAGTTCTTC	CASSPSVTGSNEQFF
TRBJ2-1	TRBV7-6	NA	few	TGTGCCAGCAGAGAAGTCACTTCTGAGCAGTTCTTC	CASREVTSEQFF
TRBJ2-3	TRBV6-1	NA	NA	TGTGCCAGCAGCCAGTGGGGAACCCGTACGCAGTATTTT	CASSQWGTRTQYF
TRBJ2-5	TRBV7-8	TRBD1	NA	TGTGCCAGCAGCCGTCCCAGACAGGGGTTACAAGAGACCCAGTACTTC	CASSRPRQGLQETQYF
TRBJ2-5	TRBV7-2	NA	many	TGTGCCAGCAGCCCCCTCGGGGTTGAGACCCAGTACTTC	CASSPLGVETQYF
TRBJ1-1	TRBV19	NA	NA	TGTGCCAGTAGTACAAGATCAGGGCGGGACGCCCGCTTGAAAGCTTTCTTT	CASSTRSGRDARLKAFF
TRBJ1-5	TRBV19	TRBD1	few	TGTGCCAGTAGTGGACAGGGGCCCAATCAGCCCCAGCATTTT	CASSGQGPNQPQHF
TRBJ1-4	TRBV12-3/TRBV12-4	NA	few	TGTGCCAGCAGTTTAAGTGGGGCAAAACTGTTTTTT	CASSLSGAKLFF
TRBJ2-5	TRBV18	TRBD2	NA	TGTGCCAGCTCACCAGGGACTAGCGGGATAGCGGAGACCCAGTACTTC	CASSPGTSGIAETQYF
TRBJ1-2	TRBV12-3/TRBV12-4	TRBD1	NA	TGTGCCAGCAGTTTTGGACAGGGGGGCTACACCTTC	CASSFGQGGYTF
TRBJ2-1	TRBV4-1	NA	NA	TGCGCCAGCAGCCCGACCCGCCTGGCGGGGAGCTCCTACAATGAGCAGTTCTTC	CASSPTRLAGSSYNEQFF
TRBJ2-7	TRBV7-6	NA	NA	TGTGCCAGCAGCCTCCGGGCGGAGGGACCCTACGAGCAGTACTTC	CASSLRAEGPYEQYF
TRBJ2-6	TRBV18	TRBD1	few	TGTGCCAGCTCCCTTATGATAATTCAGGGGGCGGCCAACGTCCTGACTTTC	CASSLMIIQGAANVLTF
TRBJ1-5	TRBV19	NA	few	TGTGCCAGTAGTATCTTCATGGAGGGGAGCAATCAGCCCCAGCATTTT	CASSIFMEGSNQPQHF
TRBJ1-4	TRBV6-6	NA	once	TGTGCCAGCAGTGAGCCGGACATACCCGAAAAACTGTTTTTT	CASSEPDIPEKLFF
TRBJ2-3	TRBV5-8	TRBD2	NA	TGTGCCAGCAGCATGGAACTAGCGGGGCCATCACATACGCAGTATTTT	CASSMELAGPSHTQYF
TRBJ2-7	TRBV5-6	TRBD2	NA	TGTGCCAGCAGAACCGAGGGACTAGCGGGAGACTACGAGCAGTACTTC	CASRTEGLAGDYEQYF
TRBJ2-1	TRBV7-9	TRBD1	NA	TGTGCCAGCAGCTATAGGGACAGGGGAAATGAGCAGTTCTTC	CASSYRDRGNEQFF
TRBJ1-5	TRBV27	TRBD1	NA	TGTGCCAGCAGCCAGACCCCGGGACAGCCTCAGCCCCAGCATTTT	CASSQTPGQPQPQHF
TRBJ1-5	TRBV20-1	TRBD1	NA	TGCAGTGCTTCAACCGGGACAGCAGGCTCGCCCCAGCATTTT	CSASTGTAGSPQHF
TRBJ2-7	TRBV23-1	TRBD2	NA	TGCGCCATGGACAGCCCCATTAGCGGGAGGACCTACGAGCAGTACTTC	CAMDSPISGRTYEQYF
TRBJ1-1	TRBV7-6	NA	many	TGTGCCAGCAGCTTCGACAGAGGGAACACTGAAGCTTTCTTT	CASSFDRGNTEAFF
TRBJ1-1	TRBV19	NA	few	TGTGCCAGTAGCGCCCGGGGCAGTCAAAGGAACACTGAAGCTTTCTTT	CASSARGSQRNTEAFF
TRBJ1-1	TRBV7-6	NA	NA	TGTGCCAGCAGCTTACGCGGGGGTACACACACTGAAGCTTTCTTT	CASSLRGGTHTEAFF
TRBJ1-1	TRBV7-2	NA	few	TGTGCCAGCAGCTTTAGCGGGGGGGGCCGGATAGGATTGAACACTGAAGCTTTCTTT	CASSFSGGGRIGLNTEAFF
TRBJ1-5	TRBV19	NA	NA	TGTGCCAGTTCAACAGCCTCCAATCAGCCCCAGCATTTT	CASSTASNQPQHF
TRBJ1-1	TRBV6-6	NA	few	TGTGCCAGCAGTTCAGGACAGATTGAAGCTTTCTTT	CASSSGQIEAFF
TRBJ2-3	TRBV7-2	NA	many	TGTGCCAGCAGCTTAGTTAACACAGATACGCAGTATTTT	CASSLVNTDTQYF